Presented here are 21 T cell receptor beta chains from one specimen sequenced in a study of Graves' ophthalmopathy and Graves' hyperthyroidism (dated by TCRdb to the late 2010s). Sequencing was carried out with an Illumina HiSeq 2000. For repertoire sequencing, the TCR beta CDR3 regions were amplified from RNA transcripts. A first-round RT-PCR used HTBI primers with the Qiagen OneStep RT-PCR kit, followed by a second-round multiplex PCR, size selection and purification. The public reads were quality trimmed at Q25 with fastp and then assembled into clones with MiXCR by TCRdb, keeping productive beta chains. Each entry merges the rows of one CDR3 protein and shows their most common DNA and genes. The sample table holds under 350,000 distinct CDR3 sequences, of which roughly 17% were seen once. The top ten clones comprise around 12% of the sample. The sequencing input was peripheral blood. These receptors were obtained from an adult man with Graves' ophthalmopathy.

V and J are TRBV18 and TRBJ2-5; D ambiguous. The CDR3 covers 13 residues. CDR1 and CDR2 from the germline V gene are KGHSH and LQKENI. V gave up 3 bases and J gave up 5 bases, with 10 bases separating them. The CDR3 bases are TGTGCCAGCTCACCCGTACCTCAGGAGACCCAGTACTTC. Translation gives CASSPVPQETQYF. The full variable domain, its missing parts supplied by reference TRBV18 and TRBJ2-5, is NAGVMQNPRHLVRRRGQEARLRCSPMKGHSHVYWYRQLPEEGLKFMVYLQKENIIDESGMPKERFSAEFPKEGPSILRIQQVVRGDSAAYFCASSPVPQETQYFGPGTRLLVL.

In its sample, this clonotype was seen many times. The chain uses TRBV7-2 and TRBJ2-7; D not resolved. V was clipped by 1 base and J by 2 bases, with 12 bases between them. Germline V gene data show CDR1 as SGHTA and CDR2 as FQGNSA. CDR3 length: 15 amino acids. The CDR3 bases are TGTGCCAGCAGCTTAGGTAGTGGAGTCGCCTACGAGCAGTACTTC. Translation: CASSLGSGVAYEQYF.

This clonotype was seen only once. V and J are TRBV30 and TRBJ1-2, with D tentatively TRBD1 (6 bases). Germline CDR1 is GTSNPN and CDR2 is SVGIG (reference sequence). The germline V and J ends were trimmed by 4 bases and 2 bases, with 11 bases remaining between them. The CDR3 loop spans 13 amino acids. The CDR3 coding sequence is TGTGCCTGGACCGGGGGGCCGAACTATGGCTACACCTTC. As protein: CAWTGGPNYGYTF.

This clonotype has at least ten counts. The chain carries TRBV7-2 and TRBJ2-7, with TRBD1 matching over 7 bases. Germline values: CDR1 SGHTA, CDR2 FQGNSA. The V segment lost 5 bases and the J segment 2 bases; nucleotides outside the gene matches: 12. This CDR3 has 16 residues. CDR3 bases: TGTGCCAGCAGCCTAATTGGGCAAGGGGGCCCCTACGAGCAGTACTTC. It encodes CASSLIGQGGPYEQYF.

This clonotype occurred a few times. This chain links TRBV3-1 with TRBJ2-7; 9 positions match TRBD2. This CDR3 spans 15 amino acids. Trimming removed 5 bases from V and 2 bases from J; junction bases left unmatched: 7. CDR1 LGHDT and CDR2 YNNKEL come from the germline V gene (reference sequence). In DNA form, the CDR3 reads TGTGCCAGCAGCACCCGACTAGCGGTAACCTACGAGCAGTACTTC. Residues: CASSTRLAVTYEQYF.

This clonotype was seen only once. The rearrangement uses TRBV28 and TRBJ1-1, with 9 bases identical to TRBD1. CDR1 MDHEN and CDR2 SYDVKM come from the germline V gene. V dropped 4 bases and J dropped 1; count of bases not matched to a gene: 4. The CDR3 has 15 residues. This chain's CDR3 is CASSYNRGPNTEAFF. For the CDR3, the DNA is TGTGCCAGCAGTTATAACAGGGGGCCGAACACTGAAGCTTTCTTT.

This clonotype came up many times. V gene TRBV11-1 combines with J gene TRBJ2-2; 10 nucleotides match TRBD2. The CDR3 is made up of 17 amino acids. Losses at the gene ends were 3 bases for V and 7 bases for J; bases not matched to a gene: 11. Germline V lookup: CDR1 SGHAT, CDR2 FQDESV (reference sequence). The CDR3 loop is CASSLRVPSGSDGELFF. The CDR3 region has the DNA TGTGCCAGCAGCTTGAGGGTCCCTAGCGGGAGCGACGGGGAGCTGTTTTTT.

This clonotype was seen only once. The V gene is TRBV6-9, the J gene TRBJ1-6; maybe TRBD1 (5 bases). V lost 2 bases to trimming and J lost 11 bases, with 7 bases between them. CDR1 is MNHGY, CDR2 SVAAGI, per germline. The CDR3 has 12 residues. Here the CDR3 reads CASSYVGAPLHF. CDR3 DNA sequence: TGTGCCAGCAGTTATGTGGGGGCACCCCTCCACTTT.

This clonotype was seen at least ten times. The V call is TRBV30, the J call TRBJ1-2; no clear D gene. The V end lost 1 base, the J end lost 8 bases, and 11 bases lay between the germline ends. The germline CDR1 and CDR2 sequences are GTSNPN and SVGIG (reference sequence). The CDR3 totals 12 residues. The CDR3 coding sequence is TGTGCCTGGAGTGAGGGTGGCGGCGGCTACACCTTC. Translation gives CAWSEGGGGYTF.

The sample holds many counts of this clonotype. V is TRBV28 and J is TRBJ2-7, with D unclear. V was trimmed by 5 bases and J by 1 base, leaving 9 bases between them. This CDR3 region has 13 residues. Germline V gene sequence: CDR1 MDHEN, CDR2 SYDVKM. The CDR3 spells CASSPGRSYEQYF. The CDR3, as DNA: TGTGCCAGCAGTCCCGGAAGATCCTACGAGCAGTACTTC.

This clonotype has a count of ten or more. CDR3 in amino acids: CASSFGTGYSRTEAFF. The CDR3 DNA reads TGTGCCAGCAGCTTCGGGACAGGGTACTCAAGGACTGAAGCTTTCTTT. The chain uses TRBV5-6 and TRBJ1-1, with 9 positions matching TRBD1. The V gene end was trimmed by 2 bases and the J gene end by 5 bases; junction bases not matched to a gene: 10. CDR1 and CDR2 (germline): SGHDT, YYEEEE. The CDR3 is 16 amino acids.

The rearrangement joins TRBV6-2 or TRBV6-3 to TRBJ1-2; 9 nucleotides line up with TRBD1. The CDR3 sequence is 15 residues long. Trimming removed 6 bases from V and 5 bases from J; junction bases left unmatched: 10. Germline loops: CDR1 MNHEY, CDR2 SVGEGT. The CDR3 nucleotides read TGTGCCAGCAGGCGAACAGGGGGCAAAGAGTATGGCTACACCTTC. Translating it yields CASRRTGGKEYGYTF.

This clonotype was counted at least ten times. V and J are TRBV25-1 and TRBJ2-3; 12 positions agree with TRBD2. Germline V CDR1 and CDR2: MGHDK, SYGVNS. This CDR3 region has 16 residues. V was clipped by 2 bases and J by 6 bases; unmatched bases: 6. The CDR3 nucleotides are TGTGCCAGCAGTGAACCTAGCGGGAGGGCCCTGGATACGCAGTATTTT. Translating gives CASSEPSGRALDTQYF.

This clonotype was recorded at least ten times. The chain has TRBV12-3 or TRBV12-4 and TRBJ1-2, with D perhaps matching TRBD1 (6 bases). This CDR3 contains 15 residues. V gave up 5 bases and J gave up 8 bases, with 21 bases separating them. This CDR3 is CASSPHGQIQKGYTF. CDR3 DNA sequence: TGTGCCAGCAGTCCCCACGGACAGATTCAGAAGGGCTACACCTTC.

For this clonotype: Mismatch with germline at one junction end may stem from a read error. The chain carries TRBV27 and TRBJ2-7, with 11 bases lining up with TRBD2. This CDR3 has 15 residues. From germline, CDR1 is MNHEY and CDR2 SMNVEV (reference sequence). The CDR3 DNA follows: TGTGCCGGCAGTTTCACCGGGACTAGCGGCTACGAGCAGTACTTC. It encodes CAGSFTGTSGYEQYF.

As to this clonotype: A read error may explain this, as a much larger clone is one base away. This chain joins TRBV20-1 and TRBJ1-1, with unresolved D. The germline V gene has CDR1 DFQATT and CDR2 SNEGSKA (reference sequence). CDR3 length: 14 amino acids. The V end was cut by 4 bases, the J end by 5 bases, with 17 bases between. This CDR3 is CSATTRVGRTEAFF. In DNA form, the CDR3 reads TGCAGTGCTACCACAAGGGTAGGGAGAACTGAAGCTTTCTTT.

This clonotype appeared many times. This chain uses TRBV6-2 or TRBV6-3 with TRBJ2-7; D not resolved. This CDR3 comprises 12 residues. V lost 6 bases and J 2 bases, leaving 8 bases between the germline ends. Germline V lookup: CDR1 MNHEY, CDR2 SVGEGT. The CDR3 region is CASRDEAYEQYF. The CDR3 DNA reads as TGTGCCAGCAGAGACGAAGCCTACGAGCAGTACTTC.

This clonotype was counted ten times or more. The V gene is TRBV20-1, the J gene TRBJ2-7; 9 nucleotides match TRBD1. V dropped 3 bases and J dropped 3; count of bases not matched to a gene: 12. The germline V gene has CDR1 DFQATT and CDR2 SNEGSKA (reference sequence). The CDR3 covers 16 residues. The CDR3 protein is CSASATGGNLGYEQYF. In nucleotides, the CDR3 is TGCAGTGCTAGCGCGACAGGGGGAAATCTGGGCTACGAGCAGTACTTC.

This clonotype was recorded many times. V and J are TRBV28 and TRBJ1-2; D not certain. There are 15 residues in the CDR3. Germline V lookup: CDR1 MDHEN, CDR2 SYDVKM. The V end lost 3 bases, the J end lost 6 bases, and 17 bases lay between the germline ends. The CDR3 is CASSFSLSGRHGYTF. Written as DNA, the CDR3 is TGTGCCAGCAGTTTCTCACTCTCCGGACGGCATGGCTACACCTTC.

This clonotype was recorded many times. V gene TRBV7-9 combines with J gene TRBJ2-5, with 9 bases aligning to TRBD2. This CDR3 is 15 amino acids long. V was clipped by 8 bases and J by 5 bases; unmatched bases: 12. Germline CDR1 reads SEHNR; CDR2 reads FQNEAQ (reference sequence). The CDR3 reads CASAFIAGVGETQYF. The DNA of the CDR3 is TGTGCCAGCGCGTTCATAGCGGGAGTCGGTGAGACCCAGTACTTC. Supplemented by reference TRBV7-9 and TRBJ2-5, the full variable domain reads DTGVSQNPRHKITKRGQNVTFRCDPISEHNRLYWYRQTLGQGPEFLTYFQNEAQLEKSRLLSDRFSAERPKGSFSTLEIQRTEQGDSAMYLCASAFIAGVGETQYFGPGTRLLVL.

In this sample, this clonotype turned up many times. J is TRBJ2-2 and V is TRBV19; D not certain. Germline CDR1 reads LNHDA; CDR2 reads SQIVND (reference sequence). The CDR3 is made up of 14 amino acids. V was pared by 5 bases and J by 3 bases, with 10 bases between. CDR3 in amino acids: CASSPRVYTGELFF. CDR3 nucleotides: TGTGCCAGTAGTCCAAGGGTTTACACCGGGGAGCTGTTTTTT.